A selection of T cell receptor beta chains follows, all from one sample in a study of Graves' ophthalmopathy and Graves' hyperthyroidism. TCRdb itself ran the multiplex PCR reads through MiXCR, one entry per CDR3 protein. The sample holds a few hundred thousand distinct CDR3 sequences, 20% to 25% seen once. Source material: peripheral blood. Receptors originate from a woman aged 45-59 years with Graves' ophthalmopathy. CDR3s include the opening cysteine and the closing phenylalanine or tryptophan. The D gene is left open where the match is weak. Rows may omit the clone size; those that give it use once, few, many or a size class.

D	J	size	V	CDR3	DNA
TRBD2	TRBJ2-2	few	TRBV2	CASSHISGGETGELFF	TGTGCCAGCAGTCACATTAGCGGGGGGGAAACCGGGGAGCTGTTTTTT
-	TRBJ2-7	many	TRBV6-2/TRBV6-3	CASSLRTYRGSYEQYF	TGTGCCAGCAGTCTCAGGACATACCGGGGGTCCTACGAGCAGTACTTC
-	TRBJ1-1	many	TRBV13	CASFPLGRGENTEAFF	TGTGCCAGCTTCCCCCTCGGGAGGGGCGAGAACACTGAAGCTTTCTTT
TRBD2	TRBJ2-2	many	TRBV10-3	CATILAGDHTGELFF	TGTGCCACGATACTAGCGGGAGACCACACCGGGGAGCTGTTTTTT
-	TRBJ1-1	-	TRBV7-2	CASSSANAPNTEAYF	TGTGCCAGCAGCTCCGCGAACGCCCCGAACACTGAAGCTTACTTT
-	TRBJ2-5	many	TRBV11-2	CASSPDHQETQYF	TGTGCCAGCAGCCCGGACCACCAAGAGACCCAGTACTTC
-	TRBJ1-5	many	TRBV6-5	CASSRQRAGSQPQHF	TGTGCCAGCAGTAGGCAACGGGCGGGCAGTCAGCCCCAGCATTTT
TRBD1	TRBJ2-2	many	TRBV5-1	CASRQGPNTGELFF	TGCGCCAGCAGACAGGGGCCGAACACCGGGGAGCTGTTTTTT
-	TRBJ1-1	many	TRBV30	CAWSGGYTEAFF	TGTGCCTGGAGTGGGGGGTACACTGAAGCTTTCTTT
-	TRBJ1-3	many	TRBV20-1	CSARVGSTGPSSGNTIYF	TGCAGTGCTAGAGTGGGGTCGACGGGCCCAAGCTCTGGAAACACCATATATTTT
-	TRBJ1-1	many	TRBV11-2	CASSSYPHGRNTEAFF	TGTGCCAGCAGCTCATATCCCCACGGGCGGAACACTGAAGCTTTCTTT
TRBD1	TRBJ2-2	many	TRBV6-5	CASSEGTGGMRNTGELFF	TGTGCCAGCTCAGAGGGGACAGGGGGGATGAGGAACACCGGGGAGCTGTTTTTT
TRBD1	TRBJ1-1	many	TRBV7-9	CAISIVRQGGPEAFF	TGTGCCATCTCAATTGTCCGACAGGGCGGCCCTGAAGCTTTCTTT
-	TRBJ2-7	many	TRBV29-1	CSVELGSEQYF	TGCAGCGTTGAGTTAGGATCCGAGCAGTACTTC
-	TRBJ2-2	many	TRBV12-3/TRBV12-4	CASTATLTLAGELFF	TGTGCCAGCACCGCGACTCTTACTTTAGCCGGGGAGCTGTTTTTT
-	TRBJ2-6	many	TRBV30	CAWSGRTRPSGANVLTF	TGTGCCTGGAGTGGTCGGACAAGGCCCTCTGGGGCCAACGTCCTGACTTTC
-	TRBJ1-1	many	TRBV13	CASSHAPSGGRNTEAFF	TGTGCCAGCAGCCACGCCCCGTCCGGAGGAAGGAACACTGAAGCTTTCTTT
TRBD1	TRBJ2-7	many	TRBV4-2	CASSQAARTGGYEQYF	TGTGCCAGCAGCCAAGCTGCTAGGACAGGGGGCTACGAGCAGTACTTC
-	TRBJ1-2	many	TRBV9	CASSVGRGYTF	TGTGCCAGCAGCGTAGGTCGAGGCTACACCTTC
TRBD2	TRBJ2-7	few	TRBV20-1	CSANTGSGSYEQYF	TGCAGTGCTAACACGGGAAGCGGGAGCTACGAGCAGTACTTC
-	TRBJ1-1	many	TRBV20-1	CSVRHTGSTEAFF	TGCAGTGTCCGTCACACAGGGAGCACTGAAGCTTTCTTT
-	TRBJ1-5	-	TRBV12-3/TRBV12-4	CASTSETYSNQPQHF	TGTGCCAGCACCTCAGAAACTTATAGCAATCAGCCCCAGCATTTT
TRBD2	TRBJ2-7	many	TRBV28	CASRAGSPGEQYF	TGTGCCAGCAGAGCGGGATCCCCCGGCGAGCAGTACTTC
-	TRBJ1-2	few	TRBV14	CASSPGTFYGYTF	TGTGCCAGCAGCCCCGGGACCTTCTATGGCTACACCTTC
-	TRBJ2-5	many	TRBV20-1	CSARDSGGQETQYF	TGCAGTGCTAGAGATTCTGGAGGGCAGGAGACCCAGTACTTC
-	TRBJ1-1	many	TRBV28	CASSLIGTGSKAFF	TGTGCCAGCAGTTTAATCGGCACAGGGTCTAAGGCTTTCTTT
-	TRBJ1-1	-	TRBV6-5	CASSYGPGENTEAFF	TGTGCCAGCAGTTACGGTCCGGGGGAGAACACTGAAGCTTTCTTT
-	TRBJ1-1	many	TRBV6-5	CASRPHGPEAFF	TGTGCCAGCAGGCCCCACGGCCCGGAAGCTTTCTTT
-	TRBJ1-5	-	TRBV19	CASDVWGINQPQHF	TGTGCCAGCGATGTGTGGGGTATCAATCAGCCCCAGCATTTT
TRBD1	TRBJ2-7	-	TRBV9	CASSVQGIGDREAEQYF	TGTGCCAGCAGCGTACAAGGAATTGGGGACAGGGAGGCCGAGCAGTACTTC
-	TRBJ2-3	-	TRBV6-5	CASSYSMRGGDTQYF	TGTGCCAGCAGTTACTCGATGAGGGGCGGAGATACGCAGTATTTT
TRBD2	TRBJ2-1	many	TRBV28	CASSLTSGRTNEQFF	TGTGCCAGCAGCCTCACTAGCGGGAGGACCAATGAGCAGTTCTTC
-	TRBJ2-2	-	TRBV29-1	CSASYTGELFF	TGCAGCGCCAGCTACACCGGGGAGCTGTTTTTT
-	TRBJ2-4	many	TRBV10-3	CAISAHGTPGLRNIQYF	TGTGCCATCAGTGCGCACGGGACCCCGGGACTGAGAAACATTCAGTACTTC
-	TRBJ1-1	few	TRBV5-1	CASRRGSSPDEAFF	TGCGCCAGCAGAAGAGGCAGTTCACCGGATGAAGCTTTCTTT
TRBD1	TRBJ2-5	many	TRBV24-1	CATSVVRSQGAEETQYF	TGTGCCACCAGTGTCGTCCGATCTCAGGGGGCTGAGGAGACCCAGTACTTC
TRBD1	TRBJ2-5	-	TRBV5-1	CASSFSGKGQGAWETQYF	TGCGCCAGCAGCTTTTCAGGGAAAGGACAGGGGGCGTGGGAGACCCAGTACTTC
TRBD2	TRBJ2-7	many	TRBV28	CASSPSLGTSGSYEQYF	TGTGCCAGCAGTCCGTCGCTCGGGACTAGCGGTAGTTATGAGCAGTACTTC
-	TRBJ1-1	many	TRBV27	CASSPAGAFF	TGTGCCAGCAGTCCGGCAGGGGCTTTCTTT
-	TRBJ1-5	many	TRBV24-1	CATSERASQPQHF	TGTGCCACCAGTGAACGGGCTAGTCAGCCCCAGCATTTT
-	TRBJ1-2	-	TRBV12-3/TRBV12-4	CASSWETSGGYTF	TGTGCCAGCAGTTGGGAGACAAGCGGTGGCTACACCTTC
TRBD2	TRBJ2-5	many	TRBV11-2	CASSWTSGGGETQYF	TGTGCCAGCAGTTGGACTAGCGGAGGCGGAGAGACCCAGTACTTC
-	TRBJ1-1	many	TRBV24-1	CATSDQPGTEAFF	TGTGCCACCAGTGACCAGCCGGGTACTGAAGCTTTCTTT
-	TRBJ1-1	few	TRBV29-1	CSVATGILNTEAFF	TGCAGCGTCGCGACGGGGATTCTGAACACTGAAGCTTTCTTT
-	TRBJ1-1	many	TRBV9	CASSGEGGTEAFF	TGTGCCAGCAGTGGGGAAGGGGGAACTGAAGCTTTCTTT
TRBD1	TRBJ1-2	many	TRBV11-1	CASSRNRGKGYGYTF	TGTGCCAGCAGCCGCAACAGGGGAAAAGGCTATGGCTACACCTTC
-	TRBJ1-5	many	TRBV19	CASSIWGPNQPQHF	TGTGCCAGTAGTATATGGGGGCCCAATCAGCCCCAGCATTTT
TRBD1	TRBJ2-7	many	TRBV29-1	CSVADRGAYEQYF	TGCAGCGTAGCGGACAGGGGGGCCTACGAGCAGTACTTC
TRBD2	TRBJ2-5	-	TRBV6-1	CASRFASGSETQYF	TGTGCCAGCAGATTCGCTAGCGGGAGTGAGACTCAGTACTTC
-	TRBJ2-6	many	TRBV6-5	CASSSLLSGANVLTF	TGTGCCAGCAGTTCACTCCTCTCTGGGGCCAACGTCCTGACTTTC